This is a list of T cell receptor beta chains from one sample in a study of blood T cells in healthy people across ages. MiXCR was run by TCRdb on the 5' RACE reads, yielding one entry per CDR3 protein. The data hold hundreds of thousands of distinct CDR3 sequences, with 29% observed a single time. The sample consisted of blood. The receptors were gathered from a woman older than 75 in good health. Each CDR3 is given with its conserved first and last residue. A D gene is named only where the DNA matches it firmly. Only some rows state a clone size, as once, few, many or a class for expanded clones.

clone_size	cdr3_length	j_call	d_call	v_call	cdr3_aa	cdr3_nt
many	12	TRBJ1-5	.	TRBV20-1	CSAKEQLQPQHF	TGCAGTGCTAAAGAACAGCTTCAGCCCCAGCATTTT
few	13	TRBJ1-1	.	TRBV6-2/TRBV6-3	CASTPRINTEAFF	TGTGCCAGCACCCCCAGGATAAACACTGAAGCTTTCTTT
.	13	TRBJ1-1	.	TRBV7-2	CATQAGINTEAFF	TGTGCCACCCAGGCCGGGATTAACACTGAAGCTTTCTTT
few	15	TRBJ1-1	.	TRBV7-8	CASRLTDGLNTEAFF	TGTGCCAGCAGATTGACCGACGGCCTGAACACTGAAGCTTTCTTT
.	13	TRBJ1-2	TRBD1	TRBV24-1	CATSEGTAHGYTF	TGTGCCACCAGTGAAGGGACAGCTCATGGCTACACCTTC
few	13	TRBJ2-3	.	TRBV4-1	CASSQAMIDTQYF	TGCGCCAGCAGCCAAGCGATGATCGATACGCAGTATTTT
many	16	TRBJ2-1	.	TRBV9	CASSVGYEPSYNEQFF	TGTGCCAGCAGCGTAGGCTATGAACCCTCCTACAATGAGCAGTTCTTC
few	15	TRBJ1-4	.	TRBV4-3	CASSQGISTNEKLFF	TGCGCCAGCAGCCAAGGGATTTCAACTAATGAAAAACTGTTTTTT
many	15	TRBJ2-5	TRBD1	TRBV7-9	CASSWGQATQETQYF	TGTGCCAGCAGCTGGGGACAGGCGACCCAAGAGACCCAGTACTTC
.	13	TRBJ1-1	.	TRBV12-3/TRBV12-4	CASGSSGGRQAFF	TGTGCCAGCGGTTCGTCTGGGGGCAGACAAGCTTTCTTT
.	16	TRBJ1-1	TRBD1	TRBV6-2/TRBV6-3	CASTGGQANLNTEAFF	TGTGCCAGCACCGGGGGACAGGCCAATCTGAACACTGAAGCTTTCTTT
many	15	TRBJ2-5	TRBD1	TRBV7-9	CASNLGQGMAGEQYF	TGTGCCAGCAACTTAGGACAGGGGATGGCGGGAGAGCAGTACTTC
once	15	TRBJ2-1	TRBD2	TRBV5-4	CASSPDGDYGDEQFF	TGTGCCAGCAGCCCGGATGGGGACTATGGGGATGAGCAGTTCTTC
.	11	TRBJ2-3	.	TRBV20-1	CRGTDTDTQYF	TGCAGGGGAACAGACACAGATACGCAGTATTTT
.	15	TRBJ2-5	.	TRBV30	CAWGRLHMGWETQYF	TGTGCCTGGGGGCGACTACATATGGGGTGGGAGACCCAGTACTTC
few	14	TRBJ2-5	.	TRBV20-1	CSARVPTGNNEQYF	TGCAGTGCTAGAGTCCCGACAGGAAACAATGAGCAGTACTTC
.	16	TRBJ2-1	.	TRBV12-3/TRBV12-4	CASSLGGEPPYNEQFF	TGTGCCAGCAGTCTAGGGGGGGAGCCCCCCTACAATGAGCAGTTCTTC
few	15	TRBJ1-1	.	TRBV5-1	CASKPEATANTEAFF	TGCGCCAGCAAACCTGAGGCAACGGCGAACACTGAAGCTTTCTTT
many	16	TRBJ2-1	.	TRBV18	CASSPLWAGGNNEQFF	TGTGCCAGCTCACCACTTTGGGCAGGGGGGAACAATGAGCAGTTCTTC
.	13	TRBJ2-3	.	TRBV7-2	CASSLDGPDTQYF	TGTGCCAGCAGCTTAGACGGTCCAGATACGCAGTATTTT
few	15	TRBJ2-1	TRBD2	TRBV2	CASSGQRGAGNEQFF	TGTGCCAGCAGTGGCCAGCGGGGGGCGGGAAATGAGCAGTTCTTC
few	14	TRBJ2-7	TRBD1	TRBV7-6	CASSSITGTGEQYF	TGTGCCAGCAGCTCTATTACCGGGACAGGGGAGCAGTACTTC
few	14	TRBJ2-7	TRBD1	TRBV5-6	CASSSRTGGHEQYF	TGTGCCAGCAGCTCTAGGACAGGGGGCCATGAGCAGTACTTC
.	13	TRBJ2-1	.	TRBV29-1	CSVRGSSYNEQYF	TGCAGCGTTCGGGGTAGCTCCTACAATGAGCAGTACTTT
many	16	TRBJ2-7	TRBD2	TRBV6-4	CASSDSNGGVSYEQYF	TGTGCCAGCAGTGACTCAAACGGGGGGGTCTCCTACGAGCAGTACTTC
.	16	TRBJ2-7	TRBD2	TRBV6-4	CASSDLAGEILYEQYF	TGTGCCAGCAGTGACCTAGCGGGGGAAATACTGTACGAGCAGTACTTC
many	13	TRBJ1-5	.	TRBV29-1	CSVGPGGRQPQHF	TGCAGCGTTGGGCCCGGGGGGCGGCAGCCCCAGCATTTT
.	16	TRBJ1-3	.	TRBV7-2	CASSFRSGDPGNTIYF	TGTGCCAGCAGCTTCCGCTCAGGGGATCCTGGAAACACCATATATTTT
.	16	TRBJ1-1	.	TRBV5-1	CASTTEGLGVNTEAFF	TGTGCCAGCACCACAGAGGGACTGGGAGTGAACACTGAAGCTTTCTTT
.	18	TRBJ1-4	TRBD1	TRBV15	CTTSRDKGVTGMSEKLFF	TGTACCACCAGCAGAGATAAAGGAGTGACAGGGATGTCGGAAAAACTGTTTTTT
few	17	TRBJ2-6	.	TRBV5-6	CASSTGGQLSGANVRTF	TGTGCCAGCAGCACCGGAGGGCAGCTCTCTGGGGCCAACGTCCGGACTTTC